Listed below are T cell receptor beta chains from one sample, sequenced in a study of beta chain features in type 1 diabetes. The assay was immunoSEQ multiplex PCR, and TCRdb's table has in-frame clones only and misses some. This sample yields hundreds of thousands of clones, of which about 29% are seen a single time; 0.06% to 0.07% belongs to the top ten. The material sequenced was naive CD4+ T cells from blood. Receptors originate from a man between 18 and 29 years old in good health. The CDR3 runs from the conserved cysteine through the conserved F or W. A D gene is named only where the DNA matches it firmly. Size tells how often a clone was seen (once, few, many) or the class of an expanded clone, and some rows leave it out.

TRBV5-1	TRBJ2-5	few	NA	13	CASSLAVMSGKDF	TGCGCCAGCAGCTTGGCCGTGATGTCAGGGAAGGACTTC
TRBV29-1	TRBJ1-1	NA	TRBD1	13	CSVENRGGTEAFF	TGCAGCGTTGAAAACAGGGGAGGCACTGAAGCTTTCTTT
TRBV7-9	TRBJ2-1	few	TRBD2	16	CASSLRSGRTYNEQFF	TGTGCCAGCAGCTTAAGGAGCGGGAGAACCTACAATGAGCAGTTCTTC
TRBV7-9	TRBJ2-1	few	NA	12	CASSTPNNEQFF	TGTGCCAGCAGCACCCCCAACAATGAGCAGTTCTTC
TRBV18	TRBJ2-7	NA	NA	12	CASSEGKHEQYF	TGTGCCAGCTCAGAAGGAAAGCACGAGCAGTACTTC
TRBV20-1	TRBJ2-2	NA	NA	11	CSAERTGELFF	TGCAGTGCTGAGAGGACCGGGGAGCTGTTTTTT
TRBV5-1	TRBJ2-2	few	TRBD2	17	CASSLGLAGVSTGELFF	TGCGCCAGCAGCTTGGGACTAGCGGGAGTATCTACCGGGGAGCTGTTTTTT
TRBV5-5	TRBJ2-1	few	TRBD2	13	CASREAGVNEQFF	TGTGCCAGCCGCGAGGCGGGGGTCAATGAGCAGTTCTTC
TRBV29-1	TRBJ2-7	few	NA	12	CSVMGVTYEQYF	TGCAGCGTGATGGGGGTTACCTACGAGCAGTACTTC
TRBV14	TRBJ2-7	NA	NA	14	CASSQTGNTYEQYF	TGTGCCAGCAGCCAGACCGGGAATACCTACGAGCAGTACTTC
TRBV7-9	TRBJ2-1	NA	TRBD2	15	CASRTGRARDNEQFF	TGTGCCAGCCGCACCGGGAGGGCCCGAGATAATGAGCAGTTCTTC
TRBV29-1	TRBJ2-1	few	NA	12	CSARYGRDEQFF	TGCAGCGCCCGTTACGGACGCGATGAGCAGTTCTTC
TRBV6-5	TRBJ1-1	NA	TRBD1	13	CASSYSDRGEAFF	TGTGCCAGCAGTTATTCGGACAGGGGGGAAGCTTTCTTT
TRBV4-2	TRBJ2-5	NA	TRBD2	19	CASSLTDRPGTSGSGTQYF	TGTGCCAGCAGCCTCACAGACCGTCCCGGGACTAGCGGGAGTGGGACCCAGTACTTC
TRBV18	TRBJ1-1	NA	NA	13	CASSPEVDTEAFF	TGTGCCAGCTCACCAGAGGTTGACACTGAAGCTTTCTTT
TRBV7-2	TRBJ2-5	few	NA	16	CASSFLLGAVQETQYF	TGTGCCAGCAGCTTCCTGCTCGGTGCTGTCCAAGAGACCCAGTACTTC
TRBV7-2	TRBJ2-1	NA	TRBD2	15	CASSQGLAGAGEQFF	TGTGCCAGCAGCCAGGGACTAGCGGGAGCTGGTGAGCAGTTCTTC
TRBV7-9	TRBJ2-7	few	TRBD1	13	CASSFRDSYEQYF	TGTGCCAGCAGCTTTAGGGACAGCTACGAGCAGTACTTC
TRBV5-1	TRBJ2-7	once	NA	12	CASSSGLYEQYF	TGCGCCAGCAGCTCGGGACTCTACGAGCAGTACTTC
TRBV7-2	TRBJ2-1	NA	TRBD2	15	CASSQSGLVNNEQFF	TGTGCCAGCAGCCAGTCGGGACTAGTTAACAATGAGCAGTTCTTC
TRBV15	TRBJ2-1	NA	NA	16	CATSRDLSGGLNEQFF	TGTGCCACCAGCAGAGATCTGTCGGGCGGGCTCAATGAGCAGTTCTTC
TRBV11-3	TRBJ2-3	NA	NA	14	CASSPTSVRNTQYF	TGTGCCAGCAGCCCAACATCTGTTCGGAATACGCAGTATTTT
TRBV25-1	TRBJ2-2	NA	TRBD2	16	CASSEKAGGRTGELFF	TGTGCCAGCAGTGAAAAGGCGGGAGGAAGGACCGGGGAGCTGTTTTTT
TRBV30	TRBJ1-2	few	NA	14	CAWVEGQASYGYTF	TGTGCCTGGGTTGAAGGGCAGGCAAGCTATGGCTACACCTTC
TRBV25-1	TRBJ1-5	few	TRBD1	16	CASSADGTGGNQPQHF	TGTGCCAGCAGTGCAGATGGGACAGGGGGCAATCAGCCCCAGCATTTT
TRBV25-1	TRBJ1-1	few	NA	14	CASSVTGSGTEAFF	TGTGCCAGCAGTGTCACAGGGTCAGGCACTGAAGCTTTCTTT
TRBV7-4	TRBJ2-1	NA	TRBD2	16	CASSARREEDYNEQFF	TGTGCCAGCAGCGCCAGGCGGGAGGAGGACTACAATGAGCAGTTCTTC
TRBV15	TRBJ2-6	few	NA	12	CATSRQGLVLTF	TGTGCCACCAGCAGGCAGGGCCTCGTCCTGACTTTC
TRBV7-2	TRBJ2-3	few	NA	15	CASSLAYSSADTQYF	TGTGCCAGCAGCTTAGCTTATTCCTCTGCAGATACGCAGTATTTT
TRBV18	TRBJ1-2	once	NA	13	CASSPEPGYGYTF	TGTGCCAGCTCACCAGAACCTGGCTATGGCTACACCTTC
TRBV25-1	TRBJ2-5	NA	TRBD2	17	CASSEFLKPLGGETQYF	TGTGCCAGCAGTGAATTCCTAAAACCCCTGGGGGGGGAGACCCAGTACTTC
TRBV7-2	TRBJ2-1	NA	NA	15	CASSPQADSYNEQFF	TGTGCCAGCAGCCCCCAAGCCGATTCCTACAATGAGCAGTTCTTC
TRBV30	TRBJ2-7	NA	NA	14	CAWRQRLLSYEQYF	TGTGCCTGGAGGCAGAGACTCCTCTCCTACGAGCAGTACTTC
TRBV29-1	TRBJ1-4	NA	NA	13	CSCKRSTNEKLFF	TGCAGCTGCAAGCGGTCAACTAATGAAAAACTGTTTTTT
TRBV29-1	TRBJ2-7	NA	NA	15	CSVEKGLLPPYEQYF	TGCAGCGTTGAGAAAGGACTCCTCCCCCCTTACGAGCAGTACTTC
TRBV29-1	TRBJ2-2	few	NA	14	CSVARDTNTGELFF	TGCAGCGTCGCCCGGGACACCAACACCGGGGAGCTGTTTTTT
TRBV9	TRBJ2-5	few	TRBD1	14	CASSVGQKAETQYF	TGTGCCAGCAGCGTGGGACAGAAAGCGGAGACCCAGTACTTC
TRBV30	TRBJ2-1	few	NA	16	CAWRPRTLAPNNEQFF	TGTGCCTGGAGGCCCCGTACACTAGCACCCAACAATGAGCAGTTCTTC
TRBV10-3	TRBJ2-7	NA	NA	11	CAIRNYSEQYF	TGTGCCATCAGGAACTACTCCGAGCAGTACTTC